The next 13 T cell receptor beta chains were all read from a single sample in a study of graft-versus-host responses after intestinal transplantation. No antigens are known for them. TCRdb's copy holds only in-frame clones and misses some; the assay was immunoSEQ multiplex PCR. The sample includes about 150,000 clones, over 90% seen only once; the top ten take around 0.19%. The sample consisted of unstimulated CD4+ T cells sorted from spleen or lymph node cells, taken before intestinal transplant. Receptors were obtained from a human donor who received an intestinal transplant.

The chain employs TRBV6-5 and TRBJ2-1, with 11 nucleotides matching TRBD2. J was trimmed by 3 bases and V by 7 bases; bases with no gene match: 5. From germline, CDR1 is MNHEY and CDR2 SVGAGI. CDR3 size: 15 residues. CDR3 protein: CASKLAGGHYNEQFF. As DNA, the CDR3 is TGTGCCAGCAAGCTAGCGGGAGGACACTACAATGAGCAGTTCTTC.

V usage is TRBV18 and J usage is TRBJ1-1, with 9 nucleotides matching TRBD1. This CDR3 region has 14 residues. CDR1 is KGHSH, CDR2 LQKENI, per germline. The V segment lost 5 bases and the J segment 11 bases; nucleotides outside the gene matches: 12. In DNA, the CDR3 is TGTGCCAGCTCAGGTTTAAGCACAGGGGGCTTGGCTTTCTTT. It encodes CASSGLSTGGLAFF.

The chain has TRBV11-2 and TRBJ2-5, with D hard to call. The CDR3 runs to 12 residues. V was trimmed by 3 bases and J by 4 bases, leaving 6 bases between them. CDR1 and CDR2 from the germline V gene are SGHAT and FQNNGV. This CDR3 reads CASSFQPETQYF. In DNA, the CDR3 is TGTGCCAGCAGCTTCCAGCCAGAGACCCAGTACTTC.

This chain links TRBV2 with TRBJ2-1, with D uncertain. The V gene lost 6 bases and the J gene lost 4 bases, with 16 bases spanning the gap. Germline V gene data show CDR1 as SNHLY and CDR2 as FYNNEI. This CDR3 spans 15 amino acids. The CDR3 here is CASSRDRVVYNEQFF. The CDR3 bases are TGTGCCAGCAGCCGAGATAGAGTAGTGTACAATGAGCAGTTCTTC.

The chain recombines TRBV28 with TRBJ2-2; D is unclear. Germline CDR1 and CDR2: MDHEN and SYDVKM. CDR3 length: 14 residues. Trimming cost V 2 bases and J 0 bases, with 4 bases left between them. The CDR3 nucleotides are TGTGCCAGCAGTTTAAAACCGAACACCGGGGAGCTGTTTTTT. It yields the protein CASSLKPNTGELFF.

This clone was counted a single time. CDR3 nucleotide sequence: TGTGGATTAATCGGGAACACCGGGGAGCTGTTTTTT. Translation: CGLIGNTGELFF. This rearrangement joins TRBV28 to TRBJ2-2; D not resolved. CDR1 and CDR2 from the germline V gene are MDHEN and SYDVKM. The CDR3 runs 12 residues.

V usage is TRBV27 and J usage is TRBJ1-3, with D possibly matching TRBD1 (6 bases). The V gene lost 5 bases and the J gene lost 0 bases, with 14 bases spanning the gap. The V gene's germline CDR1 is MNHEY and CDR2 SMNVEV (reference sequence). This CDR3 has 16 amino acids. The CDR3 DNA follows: TGTGCCAGCAGTCCCTACAGGGCTGGCTCTGGAAACACCATATATTTT. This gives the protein CASSPYRAGSGNTIYF.

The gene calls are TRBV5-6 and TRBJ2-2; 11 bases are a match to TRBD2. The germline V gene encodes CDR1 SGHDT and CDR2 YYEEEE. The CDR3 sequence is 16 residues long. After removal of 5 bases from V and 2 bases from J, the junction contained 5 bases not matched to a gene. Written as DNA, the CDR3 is TGTGCCAGCAGAGATGGACTAGCGGGCAACACCGGGGAGCTGTTTTTT. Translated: CASRDGLAGNTGELFF.

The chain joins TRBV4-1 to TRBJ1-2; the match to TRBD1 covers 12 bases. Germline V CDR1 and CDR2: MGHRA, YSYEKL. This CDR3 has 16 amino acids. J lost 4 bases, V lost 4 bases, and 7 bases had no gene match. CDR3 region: CASSPYGTGGIYGYTF. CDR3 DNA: TGCGCCAGCAGCCCTTACGGGACAGGGGGCATCTATGGCTACACCTTC.

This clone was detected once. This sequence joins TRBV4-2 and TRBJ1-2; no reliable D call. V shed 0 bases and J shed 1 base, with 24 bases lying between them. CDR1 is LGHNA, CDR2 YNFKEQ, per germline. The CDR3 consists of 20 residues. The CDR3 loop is CASSQDFRRVFPLLNYGYTF. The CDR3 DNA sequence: TGTGCCAGCAGCCAAGACTTTAGGAGGGTCTTCCCCTTACTTAACTATGGCTACACCTTC.

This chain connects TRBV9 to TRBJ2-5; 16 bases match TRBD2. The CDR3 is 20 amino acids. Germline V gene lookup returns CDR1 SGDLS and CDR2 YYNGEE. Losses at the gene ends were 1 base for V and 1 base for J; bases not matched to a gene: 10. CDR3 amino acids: CASSVRGPGLAGGTQETQYF. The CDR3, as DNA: TGTGCCAGCAGCGTAAGGGGCCCGGGACTAGCGGGAGGGACCCAAGAGACCCAGTACTTC.

The DNA of the CDR3 is TGTGCCACCAGCAGAGATGGTAGCGGGAGGGCCCAATACAATGAGCAGTTCTTC. It specifies CATSRDGSGRAQYNEQFF. The chain joins TRBV15 to TRBJ2-1; the match to TRBD2 covers 11 bases. The CDR3 spans 18 residues. Germline CDR1 and CDR2: LNHNV and YYDKDF (reference sequence). V trimming: 0 bases; J trimming: 4 bases; junction bases outside the gene matches: 8.

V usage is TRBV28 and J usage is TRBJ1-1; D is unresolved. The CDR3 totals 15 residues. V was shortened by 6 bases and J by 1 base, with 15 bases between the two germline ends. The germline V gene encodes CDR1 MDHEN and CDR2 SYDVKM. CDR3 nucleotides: TGTGCCAGCAGCCCCGTGAACAGACCGAACACTGAAGCTTTCTTT. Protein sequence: CASSPVNRPNTEAFF. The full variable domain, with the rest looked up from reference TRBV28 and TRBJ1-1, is DVKVTQSSRYLVKRTGEKVFLECVQDMDHENMFWYRQDPGLGLRLIYFSYDVKMKEKGDIPEGYSVSREKKERFSLILESASTNQTSMYLCASSPVNRPNTEAFFGQGTRLTVV.